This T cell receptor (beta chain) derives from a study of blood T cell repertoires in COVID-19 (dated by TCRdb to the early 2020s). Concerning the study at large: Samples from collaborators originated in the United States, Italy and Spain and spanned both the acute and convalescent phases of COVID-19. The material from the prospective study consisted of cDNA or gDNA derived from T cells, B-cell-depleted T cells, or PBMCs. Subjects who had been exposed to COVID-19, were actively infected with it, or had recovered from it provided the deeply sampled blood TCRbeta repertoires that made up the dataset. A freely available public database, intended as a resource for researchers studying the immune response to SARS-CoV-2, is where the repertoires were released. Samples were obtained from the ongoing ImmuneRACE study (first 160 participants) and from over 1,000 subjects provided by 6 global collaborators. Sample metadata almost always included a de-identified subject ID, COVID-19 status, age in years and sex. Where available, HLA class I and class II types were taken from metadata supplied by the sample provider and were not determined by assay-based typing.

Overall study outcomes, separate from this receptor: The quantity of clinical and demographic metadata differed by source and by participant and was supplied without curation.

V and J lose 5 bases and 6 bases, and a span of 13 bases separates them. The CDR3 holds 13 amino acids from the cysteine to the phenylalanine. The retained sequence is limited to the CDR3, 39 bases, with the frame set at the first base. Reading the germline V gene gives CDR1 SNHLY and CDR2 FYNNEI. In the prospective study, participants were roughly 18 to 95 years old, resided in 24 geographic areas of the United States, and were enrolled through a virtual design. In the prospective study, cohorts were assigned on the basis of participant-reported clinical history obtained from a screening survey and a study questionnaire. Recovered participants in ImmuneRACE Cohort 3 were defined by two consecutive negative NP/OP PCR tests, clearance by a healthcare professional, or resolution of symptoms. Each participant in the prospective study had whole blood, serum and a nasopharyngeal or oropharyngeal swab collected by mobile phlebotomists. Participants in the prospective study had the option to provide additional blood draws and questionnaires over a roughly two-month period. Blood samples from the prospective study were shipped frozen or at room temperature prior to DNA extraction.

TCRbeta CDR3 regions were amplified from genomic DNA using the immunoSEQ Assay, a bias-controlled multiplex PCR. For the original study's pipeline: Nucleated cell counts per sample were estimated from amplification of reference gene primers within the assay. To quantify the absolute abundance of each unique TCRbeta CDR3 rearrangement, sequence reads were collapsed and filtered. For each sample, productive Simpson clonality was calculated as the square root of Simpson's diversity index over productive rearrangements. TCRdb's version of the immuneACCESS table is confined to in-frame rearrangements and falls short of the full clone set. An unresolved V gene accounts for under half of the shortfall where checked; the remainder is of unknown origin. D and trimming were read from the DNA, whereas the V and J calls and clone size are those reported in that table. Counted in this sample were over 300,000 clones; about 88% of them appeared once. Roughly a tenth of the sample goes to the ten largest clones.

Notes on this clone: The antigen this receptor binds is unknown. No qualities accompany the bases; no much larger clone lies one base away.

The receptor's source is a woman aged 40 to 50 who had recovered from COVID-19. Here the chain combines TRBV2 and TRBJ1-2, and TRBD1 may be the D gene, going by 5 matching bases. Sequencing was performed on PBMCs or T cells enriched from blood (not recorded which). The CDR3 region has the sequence CASSPRGENGYTF. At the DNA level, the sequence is TGTGCCAGCAGTCCGCGGGGGGAAAATGGCTACACCTTC.